Each of the 5 T cell receptor beta chains below was sequenced from the same sample in a study of PD-1 blockade in mismatch repair-deficient tumors. Method: immunoSEQ multiplex PCR; TCRdb's copy keeps in-frame clones and lacks some. Altogether about 17,000 clones are present, approximately 87% being singletons, with the ten largest covering about 1.5%. The input for sequencing was PBMCs, taken 22 to 25 weeks after starting pembrolizumab. The receptors stem from an adult with mismatch repair-deficient cancer.

V usage is TRBV28 and J usage is TRBJ2-7, with D possibly being TRBD2 (5 bases). V lost 3 bases to trimming and J lost 3 bases, with 15 bases between them. The V gene's germline CDR1 is MDHEN and CDR2 SYDVKM. This CDR3 has 15 residues. The CDR3 coding sequence is TGTGCCAGCAGTTTGGGGTCCCGGGGATTCTACGAGCAGTACTTC. As protein: CASSLGSRGFYEQYF.

This chain connects TRBV21-1 to TRBJ2-3; the tabulated D call, TRBD2, remains unverified against the DNA. TRBV21-1 is deemed a pseudogene. CDR3 length: 15 residues. This chain's CDR3 is CASTPGAGDVDTQYF. DNA of the CDR3: TGTGCCAGCACCCCGGGGGCGGGAGATGTAGATACGCAGTATTTT.

V and J are TRBV5-6 and TRBJ2-5; D perhaps matches TRBD2 (5 bases). Germline CDR1 reads SGHDT; CDR2 reads YYEEEE. This CDR3 region has 16 residues. Trimming pared 3 bases from V and 5 bases from J, leaving 20 bases between. CDR3 residues: CASSYLLGVGVETQYF. In DNA, the CDR3 is TGTGCCAGCAGCTACCTCCTCGGGGTTGGCGTGGAGACCCAGTACTTC.

This chain links TRBV6-6 with TRBJ2-5; possibly TRBD1 for D (5 bases). TRBJ2-7 matches the DNA end more closely, so the J call is doubtful. This CDR3 comprises 14 residues. The germline gives CDR1 MNHNY, CDR2 SVGAGI (reference sequence). The CDR3 is CASSYLEFRGEQYF. CDR3 nucleotide sequence: TGTGCCAGCAGTTACTTAGAGTTTAGGGGCGAGCAGTACTTC.

The V gene is TRBV5-1, the J gene TRBJ2-1, with 10 bases that match TRBD2. The J segment lost 8 bases and the V segment lost 0 bases, leaving 5 bases of the junction unmatched. This CDR3 is 15 amino acids long. Germline CDR1 and CDR2: SGHRS and YFSETQ. In DNA form, the CDR3 reads TGCGCCAGCAGCTTGGATCTAGCGGGAGTGGATGAGCAGTTCTTC. Translation gives CASSLDLAGVDEQFF.